This TCR beta chain was profiled in a study of CD8+CD57+ T cells in acquired aplastic anemia. Study information: Each DNA sample taken from sorted CD4+ and CD8+ cells came to about 3.2 ug on average.

In regard to this clonotype: What it recognizes is unknown.

Points from the study as a whole: Patients and controls were found to share some 30 CD8+ CDR3 sequences. Patients and controls had CD8+ Simpson's diversity values that were not significantly distinct.

V was shortened by 0 bases and J by 7 bases, with 9 bases between the two germline ends. This CDR3 is built from 13 residues. The germline V gene encodes CDR1 LNHDA and CDR2 SQIVND (reference sequence). Researchers used genomic DNA as the template to profile TCR beta VDJ and CDR3. TCRdb re-called the reads with MiXCR, one entry per CDR3 protein. The sample consists of some 280,000 distinct CDR3 sequences, 45% to 65% of them appearing once. The J gene is TRBJ1-1, the V gene TRBV19; TRBD1 might be the D (5 bases). Sequencing was done on a sample of sorted CD4+, CD8+, or CD8+CD57+ T cells (not recorded which) from PBMCs. This sequence originates from a human donor with severe aplastic anemia or a healthy control (not recorded which). CDR3 nucleotide sequence: TGTGCCAGTAGTATAGAACAGGTGAATGAAGCTTTCTTT. It encodes CASSIEQVNEAFF.